This T cell receptor (beta chain) came from a study of tumor-infiltrating lymphocytes in primary liver carcinoma. With a constant-region primer, TCR beta cDNA was made from 450 to 550 ng of total RNA. Slightly modified ARM-PCR served as the procedure for the TCR beta libraries. These libraries came from three rounds of nested multiplex PCR. Running 10 cycles apiece, the first two PCR rounds relied on TRBV1-TRBV30 forward primers together with a C-beta reverse primer. TCRdb reprocessed the multiplex PCR reads via MiXCR and lists one record per CDR3 protein. This table has fewer than 75,000 distinct CDR3 sequences, less than 75% appearing once. Germline-derived CDR1 and CDR2 are LGHNA and YSLEER. The CDR3 is 15 amino acids. Notes on this clonotype: The junction departs from germline at one end; a sequencing error may be responsible.

Total RNA and DNA came together from approximately 22-30 mg of bulk tissue without cell sorting. The study found over 75% viable tumor cells in every tumor sample. The chain employs TRBV4-3 and TRBJ1-5; D gene ambiguous. This sequence was found in a middle-aged man with primary liver carcinoma and hepatitis B virus infection. Sample: liver tumor tissue from sampling region 2. Subset defined: tumor region T2, inferior pole. The CDR3 region is CASSSVAYSIQPQHF. The CDR3 nucleotides are TGCGCCAGCAGCAGTGTGGCATATAGCATTCAGCCCCAGCATTTT.